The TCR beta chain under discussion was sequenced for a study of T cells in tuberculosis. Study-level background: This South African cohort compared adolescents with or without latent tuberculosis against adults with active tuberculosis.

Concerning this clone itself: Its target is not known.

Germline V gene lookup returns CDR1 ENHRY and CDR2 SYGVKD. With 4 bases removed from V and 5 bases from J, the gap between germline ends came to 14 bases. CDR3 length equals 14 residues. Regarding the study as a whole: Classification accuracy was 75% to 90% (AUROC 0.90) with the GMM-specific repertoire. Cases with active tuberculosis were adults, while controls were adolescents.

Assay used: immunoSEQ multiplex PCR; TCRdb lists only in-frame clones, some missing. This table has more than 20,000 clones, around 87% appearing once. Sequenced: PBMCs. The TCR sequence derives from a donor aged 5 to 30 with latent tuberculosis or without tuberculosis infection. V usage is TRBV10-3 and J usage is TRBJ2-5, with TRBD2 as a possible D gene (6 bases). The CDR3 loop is CAISVRLEMETQYF. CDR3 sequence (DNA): TGTGCCATCAGTGTTCGACTAGAGATGGAGACCCAGTACTTC.